The present T cell receptor (beta chain) was sequenced within a study of T cells in Graves' hyperthyroidism and ophthalmopathy. Notes on the study in general: Blood shared most expanded thyroid clonotypes above 0.001.

This clonotype has more than one count but fewer than ten. The antigen is not known. Trimming took 4 bases from V and 2 from J; bases not matched to a gene: 3. The germline V gene has CDR1 KGHDR and CDR2 SFDVKD. The CDR3 consists of 16 residues. These patients, aged 18 to 65, had recently diagnosed hyperthyroidism lasting under 2 months. Patients having uncontrolled infection, another autoimmune disease, pregnancy or lactation were not included. There were TCR beta CDR3 regions amplified from RNA transcripts. The TCR CDR3 was amplified in a first-round RT-PCR using the HTBI primer set. One entry per CDR3 protein, called by TCRdb with MiXCR from the multiplex PCR reads. This table holds roughly 570,000 distinct CDR3 sequences, 46% found once.

Material: peripheral blood or thyroid tissue (not recorded which). This chain uses TRBV24-1 with TRBJ2-3; 12 bases are a match to TRBD2. This TCR derives from a woman younger than 35 with Graves' hyperthyroidism. CDR3 DNA sequence: TGTGCCACCAGTGAACGGACTAGCGGGGACACAGATACGCAGTATTTT. It yields the protein CATSERTSGDTDTQYF.